Listed here is a single T cell receptor (beta chain). Residents of 24 US areas, aged about 18 to 89 years, made up the participants. These data come from a study of blood T cell repertoires in COVID-19. The assay was immunoSEQ multiplex PCR, and TCRdb's table has in-frame clones only and misses some. This repertoire shows around 160,000 clones, roughly 80% found once; its top ten account for more than 3%. Sequenced material: PBMCs or T cells enriched from blood (not recorded which). The sequence came from a woman between 55 and 75 years old who had recovered from COVID-19.

CDR3 in amino acids: CASSPSGGASGELFF. CDR3 sequence (DNA): TGTGCCAGCAGCCCTAGCGGGGGGGCGTCGGGGGAGCTGTTTTTT. The chain couples TRBV2 to TRBJ2-2, with 12 bases matching TRBD2. The length of the CDR3 is 15 residues. J lost 8 bases, V lost 6 bases, and 7 bases had no gene match. Germline V CDR1 and CDR2: SNHLY, FYNNEI. The whole variable domain, remainder taken from reference TRBV2 and TRBJ2-2, is EPEVTQTPSHQVTQMGQEVILRCVPISNHLYFYWYRQILGQKVEFLVSFYNNEISEKSEIFDDQFSVERPDGSNFTLKIRSTKLEDSAMYFCASSPSGGASGELFFGEGSRLTVL.